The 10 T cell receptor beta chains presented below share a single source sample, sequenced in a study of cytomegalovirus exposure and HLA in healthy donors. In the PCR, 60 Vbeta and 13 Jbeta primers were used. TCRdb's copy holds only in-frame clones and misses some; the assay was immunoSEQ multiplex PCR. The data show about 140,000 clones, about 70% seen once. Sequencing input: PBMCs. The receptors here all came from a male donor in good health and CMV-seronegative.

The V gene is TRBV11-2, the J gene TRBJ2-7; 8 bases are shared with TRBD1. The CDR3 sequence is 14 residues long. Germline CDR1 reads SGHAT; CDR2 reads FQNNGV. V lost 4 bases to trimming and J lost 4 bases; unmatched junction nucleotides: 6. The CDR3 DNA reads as TGTGCCAGCAGCTCCCGGACAGGGATATACGAGCAGTACTTC. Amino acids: CASSSRTGIYEQYF.

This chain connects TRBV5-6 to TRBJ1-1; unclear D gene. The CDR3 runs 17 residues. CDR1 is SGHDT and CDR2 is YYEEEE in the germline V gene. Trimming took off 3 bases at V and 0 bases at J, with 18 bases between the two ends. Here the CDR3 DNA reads TGTGCCAGCAGCTCGTGGACTCTGAGGTTAATGAACACTGAAGCTTTCTTT. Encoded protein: CASSSWTLRLMNTEAFF.

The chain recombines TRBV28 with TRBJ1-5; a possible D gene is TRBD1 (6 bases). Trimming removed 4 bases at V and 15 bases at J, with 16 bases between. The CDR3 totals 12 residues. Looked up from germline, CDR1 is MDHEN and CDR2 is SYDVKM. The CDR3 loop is CASSSTGTPGHF. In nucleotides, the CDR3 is TGTGCCAGCAGTTCGACAGGTACCCCAGGGCATTTT.

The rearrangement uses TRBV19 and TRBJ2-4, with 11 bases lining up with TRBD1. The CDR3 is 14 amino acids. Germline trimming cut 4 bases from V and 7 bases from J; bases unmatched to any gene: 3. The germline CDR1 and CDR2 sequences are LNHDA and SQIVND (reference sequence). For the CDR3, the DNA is TGTGCCAGTAGTACTGGACAGGGGGCGAACATTCAGTACTTC. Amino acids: CASSTGQGANIQYF.

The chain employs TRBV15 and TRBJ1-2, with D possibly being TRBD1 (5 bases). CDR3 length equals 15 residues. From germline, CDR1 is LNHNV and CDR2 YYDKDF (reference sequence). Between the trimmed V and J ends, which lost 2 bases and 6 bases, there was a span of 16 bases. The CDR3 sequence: CATSRNSTTEDGYTF. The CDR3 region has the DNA TGTGCCACCAGCAGAAACTCTACGACAGAGGATGGCTACACCTTC.

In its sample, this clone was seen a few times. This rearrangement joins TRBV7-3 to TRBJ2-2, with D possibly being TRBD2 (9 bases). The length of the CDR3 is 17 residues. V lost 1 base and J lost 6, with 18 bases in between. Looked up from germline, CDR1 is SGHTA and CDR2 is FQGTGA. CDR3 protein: CASSLIVLAGQAGELFF. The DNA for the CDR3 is TGTGCCAGCAGCTTAATCGTGCTAGCGGGACAGGCCGGGGAGCTGTTTTTT.

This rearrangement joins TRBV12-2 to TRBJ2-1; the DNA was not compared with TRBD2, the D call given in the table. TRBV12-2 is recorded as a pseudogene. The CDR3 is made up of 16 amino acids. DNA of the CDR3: TGTGCAAGTCGCTCCCACCTCCTCCGGCGGTACAATGAGCAGTTCTTC. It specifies CASRSHLLRRYNEQFF.

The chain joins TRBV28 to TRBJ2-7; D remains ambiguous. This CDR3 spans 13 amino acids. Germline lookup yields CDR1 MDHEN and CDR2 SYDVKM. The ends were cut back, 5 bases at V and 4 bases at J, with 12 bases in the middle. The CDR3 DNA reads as TGTGCCAGCAGTCGCCCGGAGAGATACGAGCAGTACTTC. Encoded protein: CASSRPERYEQYF.

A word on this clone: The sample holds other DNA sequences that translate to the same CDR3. The CDR3 DNA sequence: TGTGCCAGCAGCGCCGGGACAGGTTATGGCTACACCTTC. It yields the protein CASSAGTGYGYTF. V and J are TRBV9 and TRBJ1-2, with 8 bases fitting TRBD1. V lost 3 bases to trimming and J lost 5 bases; unmatched junction nucleotides: 3. The CDR3 contains 13 residues. In germline, CDR1 is SGDLS, CDR2 YYNGEE.

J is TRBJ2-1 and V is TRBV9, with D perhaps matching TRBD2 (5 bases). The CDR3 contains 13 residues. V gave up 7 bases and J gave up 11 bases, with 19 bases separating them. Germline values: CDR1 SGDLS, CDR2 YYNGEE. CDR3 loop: CASRRAGENKQFF. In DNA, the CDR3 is TGTGCCAGCCGGCGGGCTGGGGAAAATAAGCAGTTCTTC.